This TCR beta chain was recovered during a study of cytomegalovirus exposure and HLA in healthy donors. The study's findings and limits: Owing to their indistinguishability, certain V segments, notably TRBV6-2 and TRBV6-3, were excluded. In a later analysis, TCR association rates varied by HLA locus: DRB1 most, HLA-C fewest.

V trimming: 9 bases; J trimming: 6 bases; junction bases outside the gene matches: 6. CDR1 and CDR2 from the germline V gene are LNHDA and SQIVND (reference sequence). This CDR3 is built from 15 residues. The donors gave bone marrow, and they were healthy. Researchers ran the PCR with 60 Vbeta and 13 Jbeta primers. Libraries were prepared by immunoSEQ multiplex PCR; TCRdb keeps only in-frame clonotypes and omits some of them. The table includes more than 95,000 clones, around 15% detected once. Concerning this clone: Antigen: not known.

J is TRBJ2-1 and V is TRBV19, with 15 bases that match TRBD2. The sequence was collected from a female donor in good health and CMV-seronegative. Specimen: PBMCs. The CDR3 is CASRTSGGAVNEQFF. CDR3 coding DNA: TGTGCCAGCAGGACTAGCGGGGGGGCGGTCAATGAGCAGTTCTTC.